This T cell receptor (beta chain) was recovered during a study of Ad26.COV2.S vaccination and SARS-CoV-2 variants. At the level of the study: Donor had been placed in the Ad26.COV2.S arm of the COV1001 trial. Once, or twice with 56 days between doses, Ad26.COV2.S was given intramuscularly. Study-level results: Those who received the vaccine showed greater spike-specific TCR breadth than those given placebo.

V lost 0 bases, J lost 2 bases, and 7 bases lay in between. Germline lookup yields CDR1 SGHRS and CDR2 YFSETQ. The CDR3 runs 14 residues. Described treatment: some 19 received Ad26.COV2.S at low or high dose, single or two shots; roughly five received placebo; per-sample allocation not given. Samples came from day 63 after the first vaccine or placebo injection. Vaccination used an Ad26 vector expressing Wuhan-strain SARS-CoV-2 spike. Libraries were prepared by immunoSEQ multiplex PCR; TCRdb keeps only in-frame clonotypes and omits some of them. The data contain 500,000 or so clones, roughly nine tenths of them singletons. Concerning this clone itself: Its antigen is unidentified.

This sequence originates from a person aged 18-60 years who received the Ad26.COV2.S COVID-19 vaccine or a placebo. The sample consisted of peripheral blood, taken in a trial of Ad26.COV2.S vaccine versus placebo. The rearrangement joins TRBV5-1 to TRBJ2-3; unclear D gene. In nucleotides, the CDR3 is TGCGCCAGCAGCTTGGAGCACTCCACAGATACGCAGTATTTT. The encoded protein is CASSLEHSTDTQYF.